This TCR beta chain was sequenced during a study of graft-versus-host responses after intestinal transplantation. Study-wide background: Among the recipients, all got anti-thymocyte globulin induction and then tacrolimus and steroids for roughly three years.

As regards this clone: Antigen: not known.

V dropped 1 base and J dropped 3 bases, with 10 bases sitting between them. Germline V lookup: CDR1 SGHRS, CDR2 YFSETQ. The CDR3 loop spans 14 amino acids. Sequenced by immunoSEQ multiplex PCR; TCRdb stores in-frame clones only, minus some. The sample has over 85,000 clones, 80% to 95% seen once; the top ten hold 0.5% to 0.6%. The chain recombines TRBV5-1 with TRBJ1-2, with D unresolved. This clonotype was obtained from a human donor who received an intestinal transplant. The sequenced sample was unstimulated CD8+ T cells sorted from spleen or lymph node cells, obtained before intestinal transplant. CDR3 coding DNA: TGCGCCAGCAGCTTGTTGGACGATTACTATGGCTACACCTTC. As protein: CASSLLDDYYGYTF. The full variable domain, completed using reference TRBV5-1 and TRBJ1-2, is KAGVTQTPRYLIKTRGQQVTLSCSPISGHRSVSWYQQTPGQGLQFLFEYFSETQRNKGNFPGRFSGRQFSNSRSEMNVSTLELGDSALYLCASSLLDDYYGYTFGSGTRLTVV.